This record concerns one T cell receptor beta chain sequence. Its antigen is not known. The sample originates from a study of shared clonotypes between healthy human individuals. Study-wide results and caveats: The generation probabilities recorded for non-shared clonotypes fell below those of clonotypes shared by all four donors. For sorted subsets, rarefaction showed incomplete sequencing despite large depth.

From germline, CDR1 is MNHEY and CDR2 SVGAGI. V lost 0 bases to trimming and J lost 3 bases, with 8 bases between them. The length of the CDR3 is 14 residues. Terminally differentiated effector memory CD45RA+ cells were excluded by CCR7 positive selection of CD45RO-negative cells. Sequencing used immunoSEQ multiplex PCR; TCRdb keeps in-frame clones, though not all of them. This table has 1.5 million to 2.5 million clones, 85% to 95% appearing once. The V gene is TRBV6-5, the J gene TRBJ1-1; D uncertain. The receptor's source is a young man in good health. Source material: naive CD8+ T cells sorted from blood. For the CDR3, the DNA is TGTGCCAGCAGTTACTCGGGTAGTGACACTGAAGCTTTCTTT. Translated: CASSYSGSDTEAFF.